This T cell receptor beta chain derives from a study of blood T cells in healthy people across ages (dated by TCRdb to between 2014 and 2017). About the full investigation: In model experiments, roughly one uniquely barcoded TCR beta cDNA molecule per two T cells was captured by template switching. The study measured age-related changes in TCR beta repertoire diversity using deep sequencing normalized with unique cDNA molecular identifiers. Donors were grouped into four age groups: young (average 16 years), middle-aged (39), aged (about 60) and long-lived (roughly 80). To avoid experimental bias, donors of different ages were spread randomly across the sequencing lanes. Using the same blood draw, the study looked at two additional independent replicas of 1 million unique cDNA reads for two donors, one aged 18 to 30 and the other aged 80 or older. Study-level results and caveats: As age increased, observed TCR beta diversity per million T cells dropped in a roughly linear way, and a significant reduction was already evident by age 40. Because profiling used bulk unsorted PBMCs, naive and antigen-experienced compartments could not be compared conclusively. Compared with the aged group, more naive CD4+ T cells, fewer expanded clones and increased TCR diversity were shown by the long-lived group, suggesting age selection. Estimates of total diversity based on one million sequenced T cells were regarded as lower bounds and as underestimates. The percentage of naive T cells measured by flow cytometry correlated strongly with observed TCR beta diversity. Because the CMV infection status of the donors was unknown, age-related changes in expanded clonotypes may potentially have been confounded.

The 39 donors, aged about 6 to 95 years, were systemically healthy Caucasian individuals from Russia. Each donor gave 8 to 10 milliliters of peripheral blood, collected into EDTA-treated Vacutainer tubes. Ficoll-Paque density-gradient centrifugation was used to isolate PBMCs, with at least 6.5 million per sample. Total RNA, at least 6 micrograms per sample, was extracted from PBMCs with Trizol reagent. For every donor, an aliquot of PBMCs went through flow cytometry to measure the percentages of naive CD45RAhigh/CD27high T cells. Libraries were built with 5' RACE. Sequenced on an Illumina HiSeq 2500. A second PCR of about 6 to 12 cycles was performed with a sample-barcoded 5' primer and a J-beta primer mix. Each TCR beta cDNA molecule received a unique molecular identifier from a template-switch 5' adaptor carrying 12 random nucleotides. At least 3 million CDR3-containing paired-end reads were obtained from each sample. The Mint cDNA synthesis kit, primed by a TRBC-specific oligonucleotide, was used to synthesize first-strand cDNA from all RNA. After uracil-DNA glycosylase treatment, a first 18-cycle PCR used universal primers M1SS and BC2_uni_R on all cDNA. The paper's processing steps were these. For normalization, 1 million high-quality reads, each with a distinct molecular identifier, were randomly selected from each sample. Instead of being binned into consensus sequences, reads with shared molecular identifiers were discarded. MiTCR, set to a Q25 quality threshold and the strictest error-elimination algorithm, was used for CDR3 identification, clonotype clustering and error correction. Lower-bound total TCR beta diversity was estimated with a nonparametric unseen species model using Euler transformation. The public sequencing data were trimmed at Q25 with fastp and processed into clonotypes with MiXCR by TCRdb, which kept only in-frame beta chains. Rows are unified per CDR3 protein, each entry keeping the most common DNA and genes. TCRdb assigned the V and J calls; the authors' analysis was not used. Present in this sample are about 1.8 million distinct CDR3 sequences, 49% of which were seen just once. The top ten clonotypes cover approximately 2.1% of the sample.

As regards this clonotype: The specificity of this receptor is unknown. It has no much larger one-base neighbor in the sample; base qualities were not kept.

CDR3 length: 17 amino acids, cysteine to phenylalanine. Of all the DNA, just the CDR3 is kept, 51 bases in frame from base 1. The V end gives up 3 bases and the J end 4 bases, leaving 10 bases in the junction not matched to a gene. From a lookup of the germline V gene, CDR1 and CDR2 are SGHRS and YFSETQ. This TCR derives from a woman aged 40 to 55 in good health. The chain uses TRBV5-1 and TRBJ1-2; 12 central bases correspond to TRBD1. Material for sequencing was blood. The CDR3 reads as follows: CASSSPGQGALSYGYTF. The DNA sequence is given as TGCGCCAGCAGCTCACCGGGACAGGGGGCGCTTAGCTATGGCTACACCTTC.